The 10 T cell receptor beta chains below were found in one sample sequenced in a study of OX40 agonist ivuxolimab in advanced cancers. Assay used: immunoSEQ multiplex PCR; TCRdb lists only in-frame clones, some missing. The table shows around 70,000 clones, with around 93% occurring only once. The source material was CD4+ or CD8+ T cells sorted from blood, sampled in a trial of the OX40 agonist ivuxolimab. The receptors come from an adult with an advanced solid tumor such as melanoma, head and neck, liver or kidney cancer.

J is TRBJ2-5 and V is TRBV6-1; D remains ambiguous. The CDR3 extends over 12 amino acids. Deletions cut 8 bases from V and 1 base from J, with 8 bases between. The V gene's germline CDR1 is MNHNS and CDR2 SASEGT. The CDR3 DNA sequence: TGTGCCAGCGGCCAGACCCAAGAGACCCAGTACTTC. This sequence encodes CASGQTQETQYF.

This rearrangement joins TRBV18 to TRBJ1-2, with TRBD1 matching 9 bases. CDR1 and CDR2 (germline): KGHSH, LQKENI. The trim removed 3 bases at V and 2 bases at J, leaving 1 base unmatched. The CDR3 length is 14 residues. The CDR3 protein is CASSPDRGNYGYTF. CDR3 nucleotides: TGTGCCAGCTCACCGGACAGGGGAAACTATGGCTACACCTTC. Full variable domain (remainder filled in from reference TRBV18 and TRBJ1-2): NAGVMQNPRHLVRRRGQEARLRCSPMKGHSHVYWYRQLPEEGLKFMVYLQKENIIDESGMPKERFSAEFPKEGPSILRIQQVVRGDSAAYFCASSPDRGNYGYTFGSGTRLTVV.

The rearrangement links TRBV6-5 to TRBJ2-1; D unresolved. The germline V gene encodes CDR1 MNHEY and CDR2 SVGAGI. This CDR3 region has 16 residues. The V end was cut by 2 bases, the J end by 2 bases, with 13 bases between. The CDR3 protein is CASSYRRTPPYNEQFF. CDR3 in DNA: TGTGCCAGCAGTTACCGCAGGACCCCGCCCTACAATGAGCAGTTCTTC.

The CDR3 here is CASSPPVASDTQYF. The CDR3 DNA reads as TGTGCCAGCAGCCCTCCGGTCGCCTCAGATACGCAGTATTTT. The chain uses TRBV5-4 and TRBJ2-3, with D uncertain. The CDR3 has 14 residues. CDR1 and CDR2 (germline): SGHNT, YYREEE (reference sequence). V lost 4 bases and J lost 4, with 13 bases in between. Filled out from reference TRBV5-4 and TRBJ2-3, the complete variable domain reads ETGVTQSPTHLIKTRGQQVTLRCSSQSGHNTVSWYQQALGQGPQFIFQYYREEENGRGNFPPRFSGLQFPNYSSELNVNALELDDSALYLCASSPPVASDTQYFGPGTRLTVL.

The chain couples TRBV7-9 to TRBJ2-7, with unresolved D. The ends were cut back, 4 bases at V and 7 bases at J, with 17 bases in the middle. The CDR3 has 14 residues. In germline, CDR1 is SEHNR, CDR2 FQNEAQ (reference sequence). Here the CDR3 DNA reads TGTGCCAGCAGCTCTCGGGTAGGCCCTTGGGAGCAGTACTTC. Translating gives CASSSRVGPWEQYF.

The gene calls are TRBV6-6 and TRBJ2-2, with TRBD1 as a possible D gene (6 bases). The CDR3 is 14 residues long. The germline CDR1 and CDR2 sequences are MNHNY and SVGAGI (reference sequence). Trimming cost V 5 bases and J 5 bases, with 12 bases left between them. CDR3 loop: CASSKSTGTGELFF. As DNA, the CDR3 is TGTGCCAGCAGTAAGAGTACAGGGACCGGGGAGCTGTTTTTT.

The genes are TRBV7-9 and TRBJ2-2; D is perhaps TRBD1 or TRBD2 (5 bases each). This CDR3 region has 18 residues. Trimming took 1 base from V and 0 from J, leaving 15 bases between them. CDR1 and CDR2 from the germline V gene are SEHNR and FQNEAQ (reference sequence). In DNA, the CDR3 is TGTGCCAGCAGCTTAGGGACCGGGACCTTCGCGAACACCGGGGAGCTGTTTTTT. Amino acid sequence: CASSLGTGTFANTGELFF.

The J gene is TRBJ2-7, the V gene TRBV2; 9 bases align to TRBD1. The CDR3 contains 13 residues. CDR1 is SNHLY and CDR2 is FYNNEI in the germline V gene. Trimming took 6 bases from V and 4 from J; bases not matched to a gene: 4. CDR3 region: CASRVQGAYEQYF. For the CDR3, the DNA is TGTGCCAGCAGAGTACAGGGGGCGTACGAGCAGTACTTC.

In DNA, the CDR3 is TGCGCCAGCAGCCAACAAGAGACCCAGTACTTC. It yields the protein CASSQQETQYF. J is TRBJ2-5 and V is TRBV4-1; no clear D gene. The germline CDR1 and CDR2 sequences are MGHRA and YSYEKL. V lost 2 bases and J lost 2, with 0 bases in between. The CDR3 spans 11 residues.

This chain joins TRBV7-8 and TRBJ2-1; D not certain. V was pared by 2 bases and J by 3 bases, with 5 bases between. The germline CDR1 and CDR2 sequences are SGHVS and FQNEAQ. The CDR3 spans 13 residues. CDR3 loop: CASSLLDYNEQFF. The CDR3 bases are TGTGCCAGCAGCTTACTGGACTACAATGAGCAGTTCTTC.